This T cell receptor (beta chain) stems from a study of cytomegalovirus exposure and HLA in healthy donors. As to this clone: Its target is not known.

A multiplex PCR was run with 60 Vbeta primers and 13 Jbeta primers. Method: immunoSEQ multiplex PCR; TCRdb's copy keeps in-frame clones and lacks some. The sample has approximately 150,000 clones, 75% to 90% seen once. This CDR3 spans 16 amino acids. The V end was cut by 2 bases, the J end by 7 bases, with 18 bases between. The germline V gene encodes CDR1 WNHNN and CDR2 SYGVQD (reference sequence). Study findings and constraints: Association of a missense DCLRE1C variant with TCR beta V- and J-gene trimming was reported in a later analysis.

Likely unrecorded immune exposures existed in these nominally healthy donors. Material for sequencing was PBMCs. The rearrangement joins TRBV10-1 to TRBJ2-1; no definite D call. This TCR came from a man aged 45-60 years in good health and CMV-seropositive. The CDR3 sequence: CASSERPGKDVNEQFF. In DNA, the CDR3 is TGCGCCAGCAGTGAGCGGCCAGGTAAAGACGTGAATGAGCAGTTCTTC.